This passage covers 3 T cell receptor beta chains from one sample sequenced in a study of early T cells in non-severe SARS-CoV-2 infection (dated by TCRdb to the early 2020s). The library was generated by 5' RACE. TCRdb lists the instrument as NextSeq 500. TCRdb handled the public reads itself, with Q25 trimming in fastp and clone calling in MiXCR, and kept productive beta chains. Identical CDR3 protein sequences are pooled into one entry, listed with their most common genes and DNA. The table for this sample lists over 30,000 distinct CDR3 sequences; approximately 4.6% of them were counted only once. Of the sample, about 7.9% falls within the top ten clones. Sample: whole blood. The receptor source for this set is an adult who was a healthcare worker with PCR-confirmed SARS-CoV-2 infection or an uninfected control (not recorded which).

This clonotype was observed at least ten times. The gene calls are TRBV3-1 and TRBJ2-1; D is tentatively TRBD1 or TRBD2 (5 bases each). Looked up from germline, CDR1 is LGHDT and CDR2 is YNNKEL (reference sequence). The CDR3 has 15 residues. V lost 1 base, J lost 4 bases, and 11 bases lay in between. The CDR3 nucleotides read TGTGCCAGCAGCCAAGTAGGGGAGCGGTACAATGAGCAGTTCTTC. As protein: CASSQVGERYNEQFF.

In this sample, this clonotype turned up many times. The V and J genes are TRBV27 and TRBJ1-2; 10 bases are a match to TRBD1. J lost 4 bases, V lost 0 bases, and 2 bases had no gene match. The germline V gene encodes CDR1 MNHEY and CDR2 SMNVEV (reference sequence). The CDR3 is 15 amino acids. The CDR3 region has the DNA TGTGCCAGCAGTTTATCGGGACAGGGGCTCTATGGCTACACCTTC. It encodes CASSLSGQGLYGYTF.

In this sample, this clonotype turned up many times. The V gene is TRBV6-5, the J gene TRBJ1-1; D gene uncertain. V was pared by 6 bases and J by 3 bases, with 14 bases between. From germline, CDR1 is MNHEY and CDR2 SVGAGI. This CDR3 spans 14 amino acids. Here the CDR3 DNA reads TGTGCCAGCAGACCCGTGATTGGAGACACTGAAGCTTTCTTT. Residues: CASRPVIGDTEAFF.